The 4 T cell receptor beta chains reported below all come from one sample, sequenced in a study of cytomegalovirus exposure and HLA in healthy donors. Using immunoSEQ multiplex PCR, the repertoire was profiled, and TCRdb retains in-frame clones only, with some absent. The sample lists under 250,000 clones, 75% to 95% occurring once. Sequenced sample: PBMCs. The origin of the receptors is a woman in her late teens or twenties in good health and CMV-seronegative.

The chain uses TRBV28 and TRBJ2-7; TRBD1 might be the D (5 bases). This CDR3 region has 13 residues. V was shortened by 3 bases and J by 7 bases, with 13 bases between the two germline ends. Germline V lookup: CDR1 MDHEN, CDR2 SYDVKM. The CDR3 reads CASSFTGPREQYF. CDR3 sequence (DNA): TGTGCCAGCAGTTTTACAGGCCCCCGGGAGCAGTACTTC.

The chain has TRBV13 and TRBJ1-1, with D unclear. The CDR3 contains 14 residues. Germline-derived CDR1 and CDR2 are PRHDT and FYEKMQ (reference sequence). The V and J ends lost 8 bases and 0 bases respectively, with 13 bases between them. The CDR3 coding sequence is TGTGCCAGCTTACACCGGGATATGAACACTGAAGCTTTCTTT. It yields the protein CASLHRDMNTEAFF.

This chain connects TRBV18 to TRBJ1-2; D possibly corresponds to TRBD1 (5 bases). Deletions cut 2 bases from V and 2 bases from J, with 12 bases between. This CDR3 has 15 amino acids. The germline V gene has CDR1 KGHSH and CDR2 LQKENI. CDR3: CASSPLPGLNYGYTF. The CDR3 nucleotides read TGTGCCAGCTCACCATTACCAGGGCTCAACTATGGCTACACCTTC.

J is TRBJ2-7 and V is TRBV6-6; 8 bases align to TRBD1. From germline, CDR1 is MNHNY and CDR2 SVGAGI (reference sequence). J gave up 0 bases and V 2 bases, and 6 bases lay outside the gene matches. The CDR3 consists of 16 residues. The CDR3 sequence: CASSYGPGQASYEQYF. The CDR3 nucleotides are TGTGCCAGCAGTTACGGCCCGGGACAGGCCTCCTACGAGCAGTACTTC.